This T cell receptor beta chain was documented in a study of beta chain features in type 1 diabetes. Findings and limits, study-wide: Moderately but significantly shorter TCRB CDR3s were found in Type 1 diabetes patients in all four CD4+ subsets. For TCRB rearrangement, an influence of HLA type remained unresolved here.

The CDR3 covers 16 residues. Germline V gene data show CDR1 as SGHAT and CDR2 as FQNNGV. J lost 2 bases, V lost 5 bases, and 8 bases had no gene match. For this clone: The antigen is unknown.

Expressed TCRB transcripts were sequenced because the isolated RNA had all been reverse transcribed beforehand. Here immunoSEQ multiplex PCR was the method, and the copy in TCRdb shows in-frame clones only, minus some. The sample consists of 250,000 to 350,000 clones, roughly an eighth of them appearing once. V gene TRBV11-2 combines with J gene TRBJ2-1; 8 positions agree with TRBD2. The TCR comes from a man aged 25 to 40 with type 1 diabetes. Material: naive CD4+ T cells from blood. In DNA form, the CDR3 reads TGTGCCAGCAGCCCCCGACTAGCGACGACCTACAATGAGCAGTTCTTC. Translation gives CASSPRLATTYNEQFF.